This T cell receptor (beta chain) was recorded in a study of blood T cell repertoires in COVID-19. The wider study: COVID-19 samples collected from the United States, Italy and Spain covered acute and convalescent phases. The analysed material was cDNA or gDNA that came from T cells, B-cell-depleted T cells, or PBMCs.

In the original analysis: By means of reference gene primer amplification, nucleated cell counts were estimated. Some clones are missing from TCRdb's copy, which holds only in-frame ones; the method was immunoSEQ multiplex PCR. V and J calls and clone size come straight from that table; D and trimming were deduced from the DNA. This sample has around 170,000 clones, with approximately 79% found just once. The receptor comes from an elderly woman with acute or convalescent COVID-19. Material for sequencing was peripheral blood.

CDR3 bases: TGTGCCAGCTCACAGGGACTAGCGGGAGTCGAGGATGAGCAGTTCTTC. It encodes CASSQGLAGVEDEQFF. The V call is TRBV18, the J call TRBJ2-1, with 14 bases fitting TRBD2. V shed 4 bases and J 8 bases; nucleotides not matched to a gene: 7. This CDR3 comprises 16 residues. Germline V gene sequence: CDR1 KGHSH, CDR2 LQKENI.